The rows below give T cell receptor beta chains drawn from one sample of a study of blood T cells in healthy people across ages. TCRdb reprocessed the 5' RACE reads with MiXCR, giving one entry per CDR3 protein. Among about 830,000 distinct CDR3 sequences listed, around 68% were seen once. Sequenced material: blood. These receptors were collected from a man aged 25 to 40 in good health. Both conserved end residues are part of each CDR3. Size values are once, few and many counts, or a class for expanded clones, and some rows have none.

v_call: TRBV6-4
j_call: TRBJ2-1
clone_size: NA
cdr3_aa: CASSPSTKAGEQFF

v_call: TRBV4-3
j_call: NA
clone_size: NA
cdr3_aa: CASSQGTGAGTAYEQYF

v_call: TRBV6-4
j_call: TRBJ1-1
clone_size: NA
cdr3_aa: CASSGSGQGNTEAFF

v_call: TRBV5-5
j_call: TRBJ2-3
clone_size: NA
cdr3_aa: CASSLGTGGFTDTQYF

v_call: TRBV7-3
j_call: TRBJ1-4
clone_size: NA
cdr3_aa: CASSLRTGYPPGEKLFF

v_call: TRBV27
j_call: TRBJ2-1
clone_size: few
cdr3_aa: CASTEGTSGYNEQFF

v_call: TRBV6-2/TRBV6-3
j_call: TRBJ1-5
clone_size: few
cdr3_aa: CASDLGRGHQPQHF

v_call: TRBV19
j_call: TRBJ2-1
clone_size: NA
cdr3_aa: CASSGGPWKEQFF

v_call: TRBV7-8
j_call: NA
clone_size: NA
cdr3_aa: CASSLVLTMQETQYF

v_call: TRBV6-5
j_call: TRBJ2-3
clone_size: many
cdr3_aa: CASSYSRVPSGITDTQYF

v_call: TRBV5-5
j_call: TRBJ1-5
clone_size: NA
cdr3_aa: CASSPQGVEPQHF

v_call: TRBV7-6
j_call: TRBJ2-1
clone_size: NA
cdr3_aa: CASSLEAWGALYNEQFF

v_call: TRBV20-1
j_call: TRBJ2-5
clone_size: few
cdr3_aa: CSAGPRTLGQYF

v_call: TRBV15
j_call: TRBJ2-1
clone_size: NA
cdr3_aa: CATSRDLRADYNEQFF

v_call: TRBV27
j_call: TRBJ2-3
clone_size: NA
cdr3_aa: CASSCVPNVGDTQYF